A selection of T cell receptor beta chains follows, all from one sample in a study of OX40 agonist ivuxolimab in advanced cancers. TCRdb's table, derived via immunoSEQ multiplex PCR, lists solely in-frame clones and lacks some. The sample lists around 77,000 clones, approximately 78% seen once, with roughly 5.4% in the top ten. This material consisted of CD4+ or CD8+ T cells sorted from blood, taken in a trial of the OX40 agonist ivuxolimab. These receptor sequences come from an adult with an advanced solid tumor such as melanoma, head and neck, liver or kidney cancer. The CDR3 runs from the conserved cysteine through the conserved F or W. A D gene is named only where the DNA matches it firmly. Size values are once, few and many counts, or a class for expanded clones, and some rows have none.

>TRBD2|-|TRBJ2-4|TRBV7-2
CASSRRTSGDVAKNIQYF
TGTGCCAGCAGCCGCCGGACTAGCGGGGACGTAGCCAAAAACATTCAGTACTTC
>-|-|TRBJ2-5|TRBV5-1
CASRVYLQETQYF
TGCGCCAGCAGGGTCTATCTCCAAGAGACCCAGTACTTC
>TRBD1|-|TRBJ1-5|TRBV15
CATSRRRAGTVNQPQHF
TGTGCCACCAGCAGACGCCGGGCAGGGACAGTCAATCAGCCCCAGCATTTT
>-|-|TRBJ2-7|TRBV6-5
CASSFGTSPSYEQYF
TGTGCCAGCAGCTTTGGGACTTCGCCTTCCTACGAGCAGTACTTC
>-|-|TRBJ2-3|TRBV4-3
CASSQGGGTDTQYF
TGCGCCAGCAGCCAAGGGGGCGGGACAGATACGCAGTATTTT
>-|-|TRBJ2-3|TRBV18
CASSPLRDSPDTQYF
TGTGCCAGCTCACCACTTCGTGACAGCCCAGATACGCAGTATTTT
>TRBD1|-|TRBJ2-3|TRBV11-2
CASSLDRGPDTQYF
TGTGCCAGCAGCTTAGACAGGGGGCCCGATACGCAGTATTTT
>TRBD1|-|TRBJ2-7|TRBV5-4
CASSFDRGTYEQYF
TGTGCCAGCAGCTTCGACAGGGGGACTTACGAGCAGTACTTC
>-|-|TRBJ1-1|TRBV18
CASSPRWALFEAFF
TGTGCCAGCTCACCACGGTGGGCCCTGTTTGAAGCTTTCTTT
>-|few|TRBJ2-5|TRBV18
CASSSLDARETQYF
TGTGCCAGCTCATCACTCGATGCCCGGGAGACCCAGTACTTC
>-|-|TRBJ2-5|TRBV7-2
CASSLDRARETQYF
TGTGCCAGCAGCCTAGACCGGGCGAGAGAGACCCAGTACTTC
>-|-|TRBJ1-1|TRBV4-1
CASSQGEEREAFF
TGCGCCAGCAGCCAAGGGGAAGAGCGTGAAGCTTTCTTT
>TRBD1|-|TRBJ1-2|TRBV7-2
CASSFQGVYGYTF
TGTGCCAGCAGTTTCCAGGGGGTCTATGGCTACACCTTC
>TRBD1|-|TRBJ2-1|TRBV14
CASSPGTGFRDEQFF
TGTGCCAGCAGCCCCGGGACAGGGTTCCGAGATGAGCAGTTCTTC
>-|-|TRBJ1-2|TRBV2
CASSARTVYGYTF
TGTGCCAGCAGTGCACGGACGGTCTATGGCTACACCTTC
>-|-|TRBJ1-1|TRBV18
CASSPMLGAGAFF
TGTGCCAGCTCACCAATGCTCGGGGCCGGGGCTTTCTTT
>TRBD2|-|TRBJ2-1|TRBV2
CASVSGGAGNEQFF
TGTGCCAGCGTAAGCGGGGGGGCCGGCAATGAGCAGTTCTTC